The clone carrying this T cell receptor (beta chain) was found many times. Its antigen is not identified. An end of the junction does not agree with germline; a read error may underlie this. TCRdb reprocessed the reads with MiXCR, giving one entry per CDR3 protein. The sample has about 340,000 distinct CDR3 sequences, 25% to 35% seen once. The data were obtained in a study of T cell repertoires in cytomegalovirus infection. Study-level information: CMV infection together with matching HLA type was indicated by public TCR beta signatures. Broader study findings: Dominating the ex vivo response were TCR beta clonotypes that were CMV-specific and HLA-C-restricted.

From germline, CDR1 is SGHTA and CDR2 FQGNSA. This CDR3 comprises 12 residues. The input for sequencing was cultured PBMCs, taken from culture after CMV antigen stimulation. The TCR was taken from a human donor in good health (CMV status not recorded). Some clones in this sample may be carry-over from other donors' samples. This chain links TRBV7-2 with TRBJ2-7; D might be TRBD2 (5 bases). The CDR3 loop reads CASSSWQRGIDF. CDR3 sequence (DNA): TGTGCCAGCAGCTCCTGGCAGCGAGGGATCGACTTC.